This T cell receptor beta chain appears in the sequencing data of a study of T-cell memory formation after mild COVID-19. Study at large: Largely donor-specific sequence clusters came from two donors. Study results and caveats: CM and EM subsets held most contracting CD4+ clones; EMRA held CD8+ ones. The pre-infection memory compartment contained some responding clones, suggesting cross-reactive memory joined.

This clonotype was seen a handful of times. The antigen is not known. TCRdb analysed the 5' RACE reads with MiXCR anew, one entry per CDR3 protein. The sample has about 130,000 distinct CDR3 sequences, 15% to 20% seen once. The CDR3 is 15 amino acids. With 7 bases removed from V and 1 base from J, the gap between germline ends came to 14 bases. Germline CDR1 SEHNR, CDR2 FQNEAQ (reference sequence). The rearrangement links TRBV7-9 to TRBJ2-1; D might be TRBD2 (6 bases). The source is an adult woman who had mild COVID-19 (a few samples of this study predate the infection). Cell type and time point are not known. Sequencing was done on a sample of PBMCs or a T cell subset sorted from them (not recorded which). The CDR3 here is CASKFSSGSYNEQFF. Written as DNA, the CDR3 is TGTGCCAGCAAGTTCAGTAGCGGTTCCTACAATGAGCAGTTCTTC.